The TCR beta chain under discussion was sequenced for a study of blood T cell repertoires in COVID-19. Study at large: Whether acute or convalescent, the COVID-19 samples came from the United States, Italy and Spain. The analysed material was cDNA or gDNA that came from T cells, B-cell-depleted T cells, or PBMCs.

Germline V gene sequence: CDR1 SQVTM, CDR2 ANQGSEA. Trimming removed 4 bases from V and 3 bases from J, with 15 bases in between. This CDR3 is 14 amino acids long. Authors' processing steps: Reference gene primer amplification yielded estimated nucleated cell counts. The assay was immunoSEQ multiplex PCR, and TCRdb's table has in-frame clones only and misses some. Clone size and V and J calls were adopted from that table, with D and trimming inferred from the DNA. The sample lists around 140,000 clones, roughly 81% occurring once. This TCR was sampled from a human donor with acute or convalescent COVID-19. The donor label of this sample is uncertain. Sequenced: peripheral blood. The chain has TRBV29-1 and TRBJ1-1; weak D call: TRBD1 (6 bases). The CDR3 is CSVATLGGHTEAFF. The CDR3 DNA follows: TGCAGCGTTGCCACGTTGGGGGGGCACACTGAAGCTTTCTTT.